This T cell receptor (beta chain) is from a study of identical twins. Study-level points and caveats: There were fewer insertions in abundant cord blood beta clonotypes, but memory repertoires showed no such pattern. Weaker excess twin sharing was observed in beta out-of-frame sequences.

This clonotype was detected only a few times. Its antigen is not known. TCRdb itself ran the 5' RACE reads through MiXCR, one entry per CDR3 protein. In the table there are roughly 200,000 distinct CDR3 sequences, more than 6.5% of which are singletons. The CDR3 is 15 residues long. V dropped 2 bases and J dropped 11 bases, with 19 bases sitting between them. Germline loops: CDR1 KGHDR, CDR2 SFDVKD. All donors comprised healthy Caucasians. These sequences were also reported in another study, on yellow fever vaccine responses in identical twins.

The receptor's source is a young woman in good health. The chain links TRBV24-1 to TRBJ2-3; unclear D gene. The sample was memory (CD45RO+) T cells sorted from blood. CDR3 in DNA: TGTGCCACCAGTGATTCTCTAGTCTCGGCCGACTTGCAGTATTTT. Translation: CATSDSLVSADLQYF.